This T cell receptor (beta chain) was recorded in a study of blood T cell repertoires in COVID-19. Study-level information: PBMCs, B-cell-depleted T cells, or T cells provided the cDNA or gDNA that made up the material.

TCRdb keeps only in-frame clones here, not all; method: immunoSEQ multiplex PCR. Among about 220,000 clones listed, 80% to 90% were seen once. The CDR3 is made up of 13 amino acids. V was trimmed by 5 bases and J by 4 bases, leaving 8 bases between them. The germline V gene encodes CDR1 MNHEY and CDR2 SVGAGI. This clone was found once. This TCR came from a woman between 40 and 55 years old with active or convalescent COVID-19. This chain links TRBV6-5 with TRBJ2-2, with D uncertain. The material sequenced was peripheral blood. CDR3 region: CASSHPGTGELFF. CDR3 coding DNA: TGTGCCAGCAGTCACCCCGGCACCGGGGAGCTGTTTTTT.